Listed below are T cell receptor beta chains from one sample, sequenced in a study of beta chain features in type 1 diabetes. Generated by immunoSEQ multiplex PCR, the TCRdb table keeps only in-frame clones and is missing some. The top ten clones hold 1% to 1.5% of a sample with about 210,000 clones, around 9.9% of them seen once. The sequenced material came from central memory CD4+ T cells from blood. All receptors derive from a man aged 18 to 30 in good health. Both conserved end residues are part of each CDR3. D genes are given only for firm matches. Size is stated for part of the rows, as once, few or many counts, or as a class when the clone is expanded.

J,D,size,V,DNA,CDR3
TRBJ2-1,TRBD2,.,TRBV2,TGTGCCAGCAGTCCGATAGCGGGATTGGGGAATGAGCAGTTCTTC,CASSPIAGLGNEQFF
TRBJ1-3,.,.,TRBV19,TGTGCCAGTTCCACCGGGTCCTCTGGAAACACCATATATTTT,CASSTGSSGNTIYF
TRBJ1-2,TRBD1,.,TRBV29-1,TGCAGCGTTGGGGGACAGAGCTATGGCTACACCTTC,CSVGGQSYGYTF
TRBJ1-3,.,many,TRBV29-1,TGCAGCGTCCGAAAGGGAACTGGAAACACCATATATTTT,CSVRKGTGNTIYF
TRBJ2-6,.,.,TRBV29-1,TGCAGCGTCGGTCAACTCTCTGGGGCCAACGTCCTGACTTTC,CSVGQLSGANVLTF
TRBJ1-4,.,.,TRBV21-1,TGTGCCAGCAGCAAACCCCCTCCCCCCCACACAGGGGCGACTAATGAAAAACTGTTTTTT,CASSKPPPPHTGATNEKLFF
TRBJ2-7,.,.,TRBV10-3,TGTGCCATCAGTGAGGCTGGGGTTGTCGAGCAGTACTTC,CAISEAGVVEQYF
TRBJ2-5,.,few,TRBV5-1,TGCGCCAGCAGCTTGGCCGAGCCGGCCAGCGGAGAGACCCAGTACTTC,CASSLAEPASGETQYF
TRBJ2-3,TRBD1,few,TRBV29-1,TGCAGCGTTGAAGATCAGGTGCAGGGGGCGTGGGATACGCAGTATTTT,CSVEDQVQGAWDTQYF
TRBJ2-3,.,.,TRBV5-4,TGTGCCAGCAGAGACTCGGTGGCAGGACTCACAGATACGCAGTATTTT,CASRDSVAGLTDTQYF
TRBJ2-7,.,few,TRBV28,TGTGCCAGCAGCCAACTTAAAGGGGGGCTCTACGAGCAGTACTTC,CASSQLKGGLYEQYF
TRBJ2-2,.,.,TRBV11-2,TGTGCCAGCAGGCTCGAGGGGGACACCGGGGAGCTGTTTTTT,CASRLEGDTGELFF
TRBJ2-2,.,.,TRBV4-3,TGCGCCAGCAGCCAAGAGCTCGGCAGCACCGGGGAGCTGTTTTTT,CASSQELGSTGELFF